This T cell receptor beta chain was observed in a study of shared clonotypes between healthy human individuals. General study results and limits: How much donors shared clonotypes was expected to be affected by sequencing depth. The naive CD4 repertoires of several donors were compared, and approximately 4.5% of clonotypes were shared.

Turning to this clone: As yet, its antigen is unknown.

Evenly divided among several immunoSEQ plates was the genomic DNA of each subset. Repertoires were generated with immunoSEQ multiplex PCR, while TCRdb's copy carries only in-frame clones and drops some. In the table there are approximately 2.4 million clones, approximately 94% of which are singletons. The CDR3 covers 16 residues. Germline V gene data show CDR1 as MDHEN and CDR2 as SYDVKM. Trimming pared 6 bases from V and 2 bases from J, leaving 18 bases between. The source is a man between 18 and 35 years old in good health. The V and J genes are TRBV28 and TRBJ2-3, with D possibly TRBD1 on 6 matching bases. The sequencing input was naive CD4+ T cells sorted from blood. Subset given: CD45RA+ positively selected. The CDR3 sequence: CASSSLDSLPTDTQYF. The CDR3 DNA is TGTGCCAGCAGCTCATTGGACAGTCTACCCACAGATACGCAGTATTTT. Looking up the rest from reference TRBV28 and TRBJ2-3 gives the full variable domain: DVKVTQSSRYLVKRTGEKVFLECVQDMDHENMFWYRQDPGLGLRLIYFSYDVKMKEKGDIPEGYSVSREKKERFSLILESASTNQTSMYLCASSSLDSLPTDTQYFGPGTRLTVL.